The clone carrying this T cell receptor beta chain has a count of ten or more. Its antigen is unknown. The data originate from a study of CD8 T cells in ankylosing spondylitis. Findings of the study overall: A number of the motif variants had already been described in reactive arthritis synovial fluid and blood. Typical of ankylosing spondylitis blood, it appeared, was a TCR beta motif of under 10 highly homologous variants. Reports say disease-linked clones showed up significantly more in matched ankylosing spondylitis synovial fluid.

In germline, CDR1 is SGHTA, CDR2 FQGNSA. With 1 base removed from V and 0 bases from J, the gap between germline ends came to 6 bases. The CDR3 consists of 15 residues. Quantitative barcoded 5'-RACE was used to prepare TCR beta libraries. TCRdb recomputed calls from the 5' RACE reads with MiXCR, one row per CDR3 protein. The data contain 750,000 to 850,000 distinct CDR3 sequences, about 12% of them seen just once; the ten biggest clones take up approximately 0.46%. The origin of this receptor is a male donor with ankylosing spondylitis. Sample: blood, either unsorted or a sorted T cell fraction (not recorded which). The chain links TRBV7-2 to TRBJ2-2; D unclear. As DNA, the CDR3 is TGTGCCAGCAGCTTAGTTTGGGCGAACACCGGGGAGCTGTTTTTT. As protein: CASSLVWANTGELFF.